Presented here are 10 T cell receptor beta chains from one specimen sequenced in a study of prognosis after radiotherapy for stage I lung cancer (dated by TCRdb to the early 2020s). The instrument given in TCRdb is Illumina HiSeq 3000. Two rounds of multiplex PCR on genomic DNA were used to amplify the TCR beta CDR3 region. In the first PCR round, primers specific to each TRBV and TRBJ gene were used, and the primer sequences were filed in Chinese patent CN105087789A. TCRdb took the public reads, trimmed them with fastp at Q25, ran MiXCR for clone calling and kept in-frame beta chains. All rows with the same CDR3 protein become a single entry with the most common DNA and genes. Across this sample there are approximately 11,000 distinct CDR3 sequences, with over 35% seen only once. Of the sample, approximately 53% is held by the ten largest clones. The starting material was PBMCs, obtained before or after stereotactic body radiation therapy (not recorded which). These TCRs come from a donor over 45 with non-small cell lung cancer.

Remarks on this clonotype: This likely stems from a read error, as it lies one base from a far larger clone. The chain carries TRBV6-2 or TRBV6-3 and TRBJ2-7; D gene uncertain. The end of the DNA is better explained by TRBJ2-5, so the J call may be wrong. The CDR3 is 13 amino acids. The germline V gene has CDR1 MNHEY and CDR2 SVGEGT. The CDR3 region has the DNA TGTGCCAGCAGTGATAACAGCTGGGAGACCCAGTACTTC. Amino acid sequence: CASSDNSWETQYF.

Regarding this clonotype: The junction and the germline gene differ at one end; a read error may be behind it. V gene TRBV2 combines with J gene TRBJ2-7; D possibly corresponds to TRBD1 (5 bases). The CDR3 has 11 amino acids. Germline CDR1 is SNHLY and CDR2 is FYNNEI. CDR3 residues: CASRQPYEQYF. The CDR3 nucleotides are TGTGCCAGCCGACAGCCCTACGAGCAGTATTTC. Filled out from reference TRBV2 and TRBJ2-7, the complete variable domain reads EPEVTQTPSHQVTQMGQEVILRCVPISNHLYFYWYRQILGQKVEFLVSFYNNEISEKSEIFDDQFSVERPDGSNFTLKIRSTKLEDSAMYFCASRQPYEQYFGPGTRLTVT.

This clonotype was counted at least ten times. The J gene is TRBJ2-5, the V gene TRBV5-8, with a weak D call TRBD1 (6 bases). CDR1 is SGHTS, CDR2 YDEGEE, per germline. This CDR3 comprises 15 residues. V was shortened by 3 bases and J by 6 bases, with 18 bases between the two germline ends. The CDR3 nucleotides read TGTGCCAGCAGCTCAGGGACAACGAATCTAAAGACCCAGTACTTC. It specifies CASSSGTTNLKTQYF.

This clonotype was recorded at least ten times. The CDR3 here is CASSIKATNEQFF. Written as DNA, the CDR3 is TGTGCCAGTAGTATAAAAGCAACTAATGAGCAGTTCTTC. The chain combines TRBV19 with TRBJ2-1; D is undetermined. Germline V gene lookup returns CDR1 LNHDA and CDR2 SQIVND (reference sequence). Trimming left V 2 bases short and J 7 bases short, with 9 bases between. The CDR3 sequence is 13 residues long.

Of note for this clonotype: A much larger clone is a single base away; this may be a read error. The rearrangement uses TRBV6-5 and TRBJ1-3; possibly TRBD1 for D (6 bases). V dropped 7 bases and J dropped 0 bases, with 16 bases sitting between them. The V gene's germline CDR1 is MNHEY and CDR2 SVGAGI. This CDR3 region has 16 residues. The CDR3 nucleotides are TGTGCCAGCATTTATCATGGGGGCTACTCTGGAAACACCATATATTTT. It codes for CASIYHGGYSGNTIYF.

The chain uses TRBV5-4 and TRBJ2-1; D possibly corresponds to TRBD2 (6 bases). Germline CDR1 SGHNT, CDR2 YYREEE (reference sequence). The CDR3 covers 14 residues. V shed 1 base and J shed 11 bases, with 16 bases lying between them. The CDR3 protein is CASSLPGTEMKQFF. Written as DNA, the CDR3 is TGTGCCAGCAGCTTGCCAGGGACTGAAATGAAGCAGTTCTTC. Based on the CDR3 plus reference TRBV5-4 and TRBJ2-1, the full variable domain is ETGVTQSPTHLIKTRGQQVTLRCSSQSGHNTVSWYQQALGQGPQFIFQYYREEENGRGNFPPRFSGLQFPNYSSELNVNALELDDSALYLCASSLPGTEMKQFFGPGTRLTVL.

As for this clonotype: A far larger clone differs by one base, so this is likely a read error. The chain recombines TRBV6-2 or TRBV6-3 with TRBJ2-7, with a possible D match to TRBD1 (8 bases). The J call may be mistaken, given a closer DNA end match to TRBJ2-5. There are 15 residues in the CDR3. The germline V gene has CDR1 MNHEY and CDR2 SVGEGT. This CDR3 is CASSSRTGRAETQYF. CDR3 nucleotide sequence: TGTGCCAGCAGTAGCAGGACAGGGAGGGCAGAGACCCAGTACTTC.

This clonotype was picked up many times. The chain links TRBV6-1 to TRBJ1-3; D remains unclear. In germline, CDR1 is MNHNS, CDR2 SASEGT. CDR3 length: 13 amino acids. Trimming removed 7 bases from V and 10 bases from J, with 17 bases in between. CDR3: CASTGPNAVTIYF. CDR3 bases: TGTGCCAGCACCGGGCCAAACGCGGTAACCATATATTTT.

This clonotype appeared many times. V is TRBV4-3 and J is TRBJ2-3; 14 bases are a match to TRBD2. The CDR3 has 15 residues. CDR1 and CDR2 (germline): LGHNA, YSLEER. After removal of 0 bases from V and 10 bases from J, the junction contained 3 bases not matched to a gene. In nucleotides, the CDR3 is TGCGCCAGCAGCCAAGAGACTAGCGGGAGGGCTCCGCAGTATTTT. Protein sequence: CASSQETSGRAPQYF.

For this clonotype: A far larger clone is one nucleotide away, so this likely arose from a read error. This chain uses TRBV7-3 with TRBJ2-2, with D possibly TRBD2 on 6 matching bases. Germline values: CDR1 SGHTA, CDR2 FQGTGA. CDR3 length: 14 amino acids. Trimming stripped 6 bases from V and 5 bases from J, with 13 bases between. The CDR3: CASRGAGWTGELFF. The CDR3 nucleotides read TGTGCCAGCAGAGGGGCGGGATGGACCGGGGAGCTGTTTTTT.